This TCR beta chain was observed in a study of T cell responses to AZD1222 COVID-19 vaccine. Study information: Second-dose timings of about 4 or about 12 weeks were pooled.

Of note for this clone: What it recognizes is unknown.

Study-wide findings and caveats: Reportedly, nearly half the spike-specific TCRs target unmutated variant regions.

Assay: immunoSEQ multiplex PCR; the TCRdb copy retains only in-frame clones and omits some. Seen here are about 140,000 clones, around 90% observed once, and the top ten hold just over 5.5%. The CDR3 contains 13 residues. Trimming left V 7 bases short and J 3 bases short, with 13 bases between. Germline V gene data show CDR1 as MNHEY and CDR2 as SVGAGI. The sample consisted of peripheral blood, taken on day 0 of AZD1222 vaccination. This TCR derives from an adult in good health. This chain joins TRBV6-5 and TRBJ2-7; possibly TRBD2 for D (5 bases). CDR3 sequence: CASTSGNFYEQYF. The CDR3 DNA follows: TGTGCCAGCACTTCGGGAAACTTCTACGAGCAGTACTTC.